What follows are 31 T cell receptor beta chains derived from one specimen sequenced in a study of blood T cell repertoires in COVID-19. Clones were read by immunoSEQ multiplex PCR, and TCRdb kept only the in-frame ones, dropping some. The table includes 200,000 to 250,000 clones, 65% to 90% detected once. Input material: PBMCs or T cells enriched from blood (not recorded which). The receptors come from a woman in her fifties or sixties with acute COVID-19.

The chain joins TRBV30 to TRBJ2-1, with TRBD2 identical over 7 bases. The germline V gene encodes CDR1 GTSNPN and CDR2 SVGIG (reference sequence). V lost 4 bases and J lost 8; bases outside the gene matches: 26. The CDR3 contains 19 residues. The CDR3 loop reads CAWTLKGRGGRTIGDEQFF. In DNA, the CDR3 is TGTGCCTGGACCCTAAAGGGGCGGGGCGGGAGAACGATCGGCGATGAGCAGTTCTTC.

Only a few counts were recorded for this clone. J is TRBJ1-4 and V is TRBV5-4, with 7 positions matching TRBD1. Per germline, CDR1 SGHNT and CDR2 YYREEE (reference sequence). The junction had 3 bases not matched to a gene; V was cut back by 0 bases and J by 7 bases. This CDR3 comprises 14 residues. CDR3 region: CASSLGRGTEKLFF. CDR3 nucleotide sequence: TGTGCCAGCAGCTTGGGCAGGGGGACTGAAAAACTGTTTTTT.

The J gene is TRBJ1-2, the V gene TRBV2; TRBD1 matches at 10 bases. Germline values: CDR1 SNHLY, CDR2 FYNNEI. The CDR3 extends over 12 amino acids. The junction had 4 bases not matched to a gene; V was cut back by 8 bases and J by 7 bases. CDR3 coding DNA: TGTGCCAGCCGAAGACAGGGGGCTGGCTACACCTTC. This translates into CASRRQGAGYTF.

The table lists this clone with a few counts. DNA of the CDR3: TGTGCCAGTACAGGGTTTAACAATCAGCCCCAGCATTTT. It specifies CASTGFNNQPQHF. The chain combines TRBV19 with TRBJ1-5, with D perhaps matching TRBD1 (5 bases). The germline CDR1 and CDR2 sequences are LNHDA and SQIVND (reference sequence). The CDR3 has 13 amino acids. V gave up 7 bases and J gave up 3 bases, with 10 bases separating them.

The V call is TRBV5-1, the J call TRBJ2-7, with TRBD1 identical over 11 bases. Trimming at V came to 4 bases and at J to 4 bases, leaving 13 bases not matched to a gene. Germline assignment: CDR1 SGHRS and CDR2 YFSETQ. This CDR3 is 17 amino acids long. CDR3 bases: TGCGCCAGCAGCCCCGGGACAGGGGGAAAACCGCCTTACGAGCAGTACTTC. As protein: CASSPGTGGKPPYEQYF.

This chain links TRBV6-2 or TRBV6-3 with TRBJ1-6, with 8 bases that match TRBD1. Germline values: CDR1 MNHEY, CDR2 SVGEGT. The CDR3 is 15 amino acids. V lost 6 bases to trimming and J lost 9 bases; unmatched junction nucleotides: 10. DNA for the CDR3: TGTGCCAGCAGCCCAACCCCCCAGGGGGCTTCACCCCTCCACTTT. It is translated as CASSPTPQGASPLHF.

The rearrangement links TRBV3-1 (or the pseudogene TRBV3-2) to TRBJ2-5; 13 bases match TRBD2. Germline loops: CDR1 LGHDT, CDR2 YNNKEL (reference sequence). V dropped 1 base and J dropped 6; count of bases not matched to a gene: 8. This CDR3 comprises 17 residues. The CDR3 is CASSQVTTSGRAKTQYF. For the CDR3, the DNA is TGTGCCAGCAGCCAAGTCACCACTAGCGGGAGGGCCAAGACCCAGTACTTC.

CDR3 in amino acids: CASSQEAVSYEQYF. For the CDR3, the DNA is TGTGCCAGCAGCCAAGAGGCCGTCTCCTACGAGCAGTACTTC. The rearrangement uses TRBV3-1 (or the pseudogene TRBV3-2) and TRBJ2-7; D uncertain. Looked up from germline, CDR1 is LGHDT and CDR2 is YNNKEL (reference sequence). The V end was cut by 0 bases, the J end by 0 bases, with 6 bases between. The CDR3 is made up of 14 amino acids.

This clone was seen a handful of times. The CDR3 DNA reads TGTGCCAGCAGCTTAGGTGCCGTGGCGGGACGCGAGCAGTACTTC. Its translation is CASSLGAVAGREQYF. The V call is TRBV11-2, the J call TRBJ2-7, with D perhaps TRBD2 (6 bases). CDR1 is SGHAT and CDR2 is FQNNGV in the germline V gene. The CDR3 consists of 15 residues. V lost 1 base to trimming and J lost 6 bases, with 16 bases between them.

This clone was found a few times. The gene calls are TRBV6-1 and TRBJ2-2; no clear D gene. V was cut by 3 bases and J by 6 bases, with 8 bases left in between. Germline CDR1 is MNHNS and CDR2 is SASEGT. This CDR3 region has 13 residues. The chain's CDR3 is CASSEQSSGELFF. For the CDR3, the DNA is TGTGCCAGCAGTGAGCAGTCGTCCGGGGAGCTGTTTTTT.

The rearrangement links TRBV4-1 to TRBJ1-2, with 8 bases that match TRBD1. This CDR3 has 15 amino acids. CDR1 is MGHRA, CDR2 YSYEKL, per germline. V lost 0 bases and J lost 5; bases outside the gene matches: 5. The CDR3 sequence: CASSQDVQGGYGYTF. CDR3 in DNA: TGCGCCAGCAGCCAAGATGTACAGGGGGGTTATGGCTACACCTTC.

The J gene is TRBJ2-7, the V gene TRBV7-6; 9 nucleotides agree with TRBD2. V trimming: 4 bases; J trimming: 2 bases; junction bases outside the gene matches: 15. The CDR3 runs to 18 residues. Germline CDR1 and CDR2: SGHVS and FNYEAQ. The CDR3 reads CASSSYGNSGRYPYEQYF. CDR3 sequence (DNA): TGTGCCAGCAGCTCATATGGCAATAGCGGGAGATATCCCTACGAGCAGTACTTC.

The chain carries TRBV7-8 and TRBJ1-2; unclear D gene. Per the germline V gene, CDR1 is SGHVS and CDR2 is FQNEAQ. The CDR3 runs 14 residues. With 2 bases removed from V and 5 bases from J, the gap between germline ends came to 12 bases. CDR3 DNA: TGTGCCAGCAGCTTATCGAACAGTATATATGGCTACACCTTC. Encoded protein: CASSLSNSIYGYTF.

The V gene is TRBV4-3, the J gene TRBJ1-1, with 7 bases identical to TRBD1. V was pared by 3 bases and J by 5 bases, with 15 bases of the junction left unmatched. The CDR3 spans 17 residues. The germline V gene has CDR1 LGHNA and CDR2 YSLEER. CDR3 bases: TGCGCCAGCAGCCACCACGGGGGCGGACAGGCGAGGACTGAAGCTTTCTTT. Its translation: CASSHHGGGQARTEAFF.

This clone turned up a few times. CDR3 coding DNA: TGCAGCGTTGAACAGGGGGCAGGAGAGACCCAGTACTTC. Amino acid sequence: CSVEQGAGETQYF. The chain joins TRBV29-1 to TRBJ2-5; 8 bases fit TRBD1. Trimming removed 2 bases from V and 4 bases from J; junction bases left unmatched: 3. The CDR3 is made up of 13 amino acids. Germline CDR1 SQVTM, CDR2 ANQGSEA.

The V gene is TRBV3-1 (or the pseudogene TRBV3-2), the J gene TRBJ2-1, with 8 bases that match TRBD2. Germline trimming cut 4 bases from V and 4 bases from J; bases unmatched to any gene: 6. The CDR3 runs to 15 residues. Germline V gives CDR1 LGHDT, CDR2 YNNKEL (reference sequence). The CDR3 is CASSRLAGNYNEQFF. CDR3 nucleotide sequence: TGTGCCAGCAGCCGTTTAGCGGGAAATTACAATGAGCAGTTCTTC.

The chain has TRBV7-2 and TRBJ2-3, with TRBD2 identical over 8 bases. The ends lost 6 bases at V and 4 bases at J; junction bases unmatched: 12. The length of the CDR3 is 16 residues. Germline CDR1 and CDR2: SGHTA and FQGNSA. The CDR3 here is CASRESSGGPPDTQYF. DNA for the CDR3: TGTGCCAGCAGAGAATCGAGCGGGGGCCCCCCAGATACGCAGTATTTT.

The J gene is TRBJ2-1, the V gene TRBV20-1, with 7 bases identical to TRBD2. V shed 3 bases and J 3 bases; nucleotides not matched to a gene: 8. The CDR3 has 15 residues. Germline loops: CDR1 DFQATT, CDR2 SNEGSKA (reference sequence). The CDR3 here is CSASWTGDYYNEQFF. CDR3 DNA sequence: TGCAGTGCTAGTTGGACGGGGGACTACTACAATGAGCAGTTCTTC.

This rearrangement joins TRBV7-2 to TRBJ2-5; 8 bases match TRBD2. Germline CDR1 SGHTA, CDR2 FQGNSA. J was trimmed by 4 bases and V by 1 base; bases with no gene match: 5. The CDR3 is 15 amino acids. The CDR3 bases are TGTGCCAGCAGCTTAGAGGGACTAGTCGGAGAGACCCAGTACTTC. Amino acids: CASSLEGLVGETQYF.

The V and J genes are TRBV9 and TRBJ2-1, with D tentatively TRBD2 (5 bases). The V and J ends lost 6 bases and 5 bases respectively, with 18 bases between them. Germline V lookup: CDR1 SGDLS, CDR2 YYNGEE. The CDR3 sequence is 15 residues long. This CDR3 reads CASKGIASLNNEQFF. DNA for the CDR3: TGTGCCAGCAAAGGAATAGCGAGCCTTAACAATGAGCAGTTCTTC. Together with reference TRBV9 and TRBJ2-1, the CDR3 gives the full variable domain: DSGVTQTPKHLITATGQRVTLRCSPRSGDLSVYWYQQSLDQGLQFLIQYYNGEERAKGNILERFSAQQFPDLHSELNLSSLELGDSALYFCASKGIASLNNEQFFGPGTRLTVL.

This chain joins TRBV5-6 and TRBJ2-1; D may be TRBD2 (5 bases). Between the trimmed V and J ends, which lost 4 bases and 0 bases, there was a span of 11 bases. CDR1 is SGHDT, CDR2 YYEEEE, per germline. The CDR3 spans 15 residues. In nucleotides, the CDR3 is TGTGCCAGCAGCCGCGGAGGCAGCTCCTACAATGAGCAGTTCTTC. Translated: CASSRGGSSYNEQFF.

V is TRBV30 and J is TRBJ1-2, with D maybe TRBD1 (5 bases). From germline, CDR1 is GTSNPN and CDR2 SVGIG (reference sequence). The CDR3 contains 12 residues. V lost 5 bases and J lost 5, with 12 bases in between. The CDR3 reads CAWALAGYGYTF. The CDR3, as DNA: TGTGCCTGGGCGCTTGCAGGGTATGGCTACACCTTC.

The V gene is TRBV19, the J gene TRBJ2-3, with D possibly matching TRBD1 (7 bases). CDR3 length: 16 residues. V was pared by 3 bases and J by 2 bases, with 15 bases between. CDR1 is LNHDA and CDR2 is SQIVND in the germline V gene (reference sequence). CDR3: CASSIKAGGLTDTQYF. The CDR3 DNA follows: TGTGCCAGTAGTATTAAGGCAGGGGGGCTCACAGATACGCAGTATTTT. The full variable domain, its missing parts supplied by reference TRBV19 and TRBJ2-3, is DGGITQSPKYLFRKEGQNVTLSCEQNLNHDAMYWYRQDPGQGLRLIYYSQIVNDFQKGDIAEGYSVSREKKESFPLTVTSAQKNPTAFYLCASSIKAGGLTDTQYFGPGTRLTVL.

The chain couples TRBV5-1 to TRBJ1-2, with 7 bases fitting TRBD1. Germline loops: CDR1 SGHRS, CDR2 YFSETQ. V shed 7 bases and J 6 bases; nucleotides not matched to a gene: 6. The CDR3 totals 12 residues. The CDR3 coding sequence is TGCGCCAGCCGGACAGGCCGGGATGGCTACACCTTC. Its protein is CASRTGRDGYTF. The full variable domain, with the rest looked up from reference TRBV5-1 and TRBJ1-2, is KAGVTQTPRYLIKTRGQQVTLSCSPISGHRSVSWYQQTPGQGLQFLFEYFSETQRNKGNFPGRFSGRQFSNSRSEMNVSTLELGDSALYLCASRTGRDGYTFGSGTRLTVV.

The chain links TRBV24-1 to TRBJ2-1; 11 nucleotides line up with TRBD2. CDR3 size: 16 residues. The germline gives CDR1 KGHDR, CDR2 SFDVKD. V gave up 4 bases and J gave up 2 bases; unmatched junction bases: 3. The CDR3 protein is CATSDLAGGPYNEQFF. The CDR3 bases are TGTGCCACCAGTGACCTAGCGGGGGGTCCCTACAATGAGCAGTTCTTC.

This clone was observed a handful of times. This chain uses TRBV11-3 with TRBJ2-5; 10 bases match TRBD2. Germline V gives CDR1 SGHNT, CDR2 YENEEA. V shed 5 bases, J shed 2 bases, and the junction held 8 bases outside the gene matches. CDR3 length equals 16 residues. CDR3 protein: CASSPGLAVLQETQYF. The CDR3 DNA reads TGTGCCAGCAGCCCCGGACTAGCGGTTCTTCAAGAGACCCAGTACTTC. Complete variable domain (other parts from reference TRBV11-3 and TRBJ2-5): EAGVVQSPRYKIIEKKQPVAFWCNPISGHNTLYWYLQNLGQGPELLIRYENEEAVDDSQLPKDRFSAERLKGVDSTLKIQPAELGDSAVYLCASSPGLAVLQETQYFGPGTRLLVL.

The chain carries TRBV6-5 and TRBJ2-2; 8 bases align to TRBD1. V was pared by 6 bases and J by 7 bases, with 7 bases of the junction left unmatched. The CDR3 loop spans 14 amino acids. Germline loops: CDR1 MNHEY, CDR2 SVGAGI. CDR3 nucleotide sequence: TGTGCCAGCAGGCGACAGGGGTTCGGCGGGGAGCTGTTTTTT. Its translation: CASRRQGFGGELFF.

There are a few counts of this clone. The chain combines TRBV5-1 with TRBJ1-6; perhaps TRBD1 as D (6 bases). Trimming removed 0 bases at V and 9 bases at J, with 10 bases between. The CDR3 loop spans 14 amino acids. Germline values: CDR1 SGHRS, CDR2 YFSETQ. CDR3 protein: CASSLGQAASPLHF. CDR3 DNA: TGCGCCAGCAGCTTGGGACAGGCTGCTTCACCCCTCCACTTT.

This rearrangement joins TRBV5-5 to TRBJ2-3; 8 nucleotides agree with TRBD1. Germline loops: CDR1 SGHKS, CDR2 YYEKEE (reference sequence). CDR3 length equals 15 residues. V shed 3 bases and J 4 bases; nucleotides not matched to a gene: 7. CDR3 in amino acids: CASSSQGQGPDTQYF. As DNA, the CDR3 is TGTGCCAGCAGCTCCCAAGGACAGGGCCCAGATACGCAGTATTTT.

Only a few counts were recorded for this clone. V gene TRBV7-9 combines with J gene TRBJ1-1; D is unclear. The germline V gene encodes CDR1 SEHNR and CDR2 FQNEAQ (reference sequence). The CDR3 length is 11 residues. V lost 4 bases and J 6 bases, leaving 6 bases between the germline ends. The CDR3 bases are TGTGCCAGCAGCTATATGTCTGAAGCTTTCTTT. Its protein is CASSYMSEAFF.

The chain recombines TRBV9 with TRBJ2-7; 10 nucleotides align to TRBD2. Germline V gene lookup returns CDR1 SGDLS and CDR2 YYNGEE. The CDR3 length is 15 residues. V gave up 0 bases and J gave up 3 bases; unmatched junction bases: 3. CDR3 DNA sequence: TGTGCCAGCAGCGTAGTGGCTAGCGGGGGCTACGAGCAGTACTTC. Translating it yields CASSVVASGGYEQYF.